This T cell receptor (beta chain) stems from a study of shared clonotypes between healthy human individuals. Findings and caveats of the study: In contrast to clonotypes shared by all four donors, non-shared clonotypes had lower generation probabilities.

Between the trimmed V and J ends, which lost 5 bases and 6 bases, there was a span of 16 bases. Germline CDR1 reads MNHEY; CDR2 reads SMNVEV (reference sequence). The CDR3 has 14 amino acids. Authors' methods: In the immunoSEQ data, sequences were junction-only and lacked quality scores, so filtering differed. TCRdb keeps only in-frame clones here, not all; method: immunoSEQ multiplex PCR. V and J calls plus clone size are reproduced from that table; the DNA served to infer D and trimming. There are some 2.1 million clones in the sample; about 94% occur only once, and 0.9% to 1.3% lies in the top ten. A remark on this clone: Antigen specificity is unknown.

The naive CD8 subset, CD45RO-negative cells positively selected for CCR7, excluded terminally differentiated effector memory CD45RA+ cells. The chain couples TRBV27 to TRBJ1-2; tentatively, D is TRBD1 (5 bases). The sequence derives from a man aged 18 to 30 in good health. Material: naive CD8+ T cells sorted from blood. DNA for the CDR3: TGTGCCAGCAGTCTCGGGACGGCCCCTGATGGCTACACCTTC. This sequence encodes CASSLGTAPDGYTF.